Below, 4 T cell receptor beta chains from the same sample are listed, as sequenced in a study of T cell responses to AZD1222 COVID-19 vaccine. Here immunoSEQ multiplex PCR was the method, and the copy in TCRdb shows in-frame clones only, minus some. This sample has 120,000 or so clones, with less than 95% found just once. The input for sequencing was peripheral blood, taken on day 0 of MenACWY control vaccination. The receptors shown here come from an adult in good health.

The genes are TRBV2 and TRBJ2-5, with unresolved D. Trimming shortened V by 6 bases and J by 5 bases, and 13 bases separated the two germline ends. CDR1 and CDR2 from the germline V gene are SNHLY and FYNNEI. The CDR3 extends over 13 amino acids. CDR3: CASRRSPRETQYF. CDR3 sequence (DNA): TGTGCCAGCAGACGTAGTCCAAGGGAGACCCAGTACTTC.

This clone appeared a single time. The rearrangement joins TRBV30 to TRBJ2-3; tentatively, D is TRBD1 or TRBD2 (6 bases each). The CDR3 runs to 15 residues. The V gene's germline CDR1 is GTSNPN and CDR2 SVGIG (reference sequence). Trimming cost V 2 bases and J 1 base, with 13 bases left between them. The CDR3: CAWSRRGAGTDTQYF. The CDR3 DNA is TGTGCCTGGAGTCGGAGGGGGGCCGGCACAGATACGCAGTATTTT.

The CDR3, as DNA: TGCAGTGCAAAACACAGTTACGAGCAGTACGTC. Translating gives CSAKHSYEQYV. The gene calls are TRBV20-1 and TRBJ2-7; D uncertain. V lost 6 bases to trimming and J lost 4 bases, with 10 bases between them. The CDR3 extends over 11 amino acids. From germline, CDR1 is DFQATT and CDR2 SNEGSKA (reference sequence).

This clone was picked up one time. The V gene is TRBV7-2, the J gene TRBJ2-7; no clear D. Germline V gene lookup returns CDR1 SGHTA and CDR2 FQGNSA. This CDR3 contains 13 residues. Trimming removed 3 bases at V and 6 bases at J, with 12 bases between. The CDR3 reads CASSLSQVSEQYV. CDR3 coding DNA: TGTGCCAGCAGCTTGTCGCAGGTATCCGAGCAGTACGTC.